The entry that follows covers one TCR beta chain sequence. Its antigen remains undetermined. Per-base quality was not reported, and no clone a single base away is much larger than it. The data stem from a study of blood T cells in healthy people across ages (dated by TCRdb to 2015 to 2017). Notes on the research overall: Template switching captured roughly one uniquely barcoded TCR beta cDNA molecule per two T cells in model experiments. To track age-related changes in TCR beta repertoire diversity, the study relied on deep sequencing normalized with unique cDNA molecular identifiers. The donors were split into four age groups: young (average around 15 years), middle-aged (39), aged (approximately 59) and long-lived (approximately 80). Donors of different ages were randomly distributed across sequencing lanes to avoid experimental bias. Using the same blood draw, the study looked at two additional independent replicas of 1 million unique cDNA reads for two donors, one aged 18 to 30 and the other aged 80 or older. Study-wide conclusions, independent of this receptor: There was a strong correlation between observed TCR beta diversity and the percentage of naive T cells measured by flow cytometry. Because profiling used bulk unsorted PBMCs, naive and antigen-experienced compartments could not be compared conclusively. Because donor CMV infection status was unknown, age-related changes in expanded clonotypes were potentially confounded. Total diversity estimates from one million sequenced T cells were considered lower bounds and underestimates. Observed TCR beta diversity per million T cells fell roughly linearly with age, and a significant reduction was already apparent by age roughly 40. Compared with the aged group, more naive CD4+ T cells, fewer expanded clones and increased TCR diversity were shown by the long-lived group, suggesting age selection.

V lost 5 bases and J lost 7 bases; the stretch between them is 14 bases long. Based on the germline V gene (reference sequence), the CDR1 and CDR2 sequences are MNHEY and SMNVEV. Reading from cysteine to phenylalanine, the CDR3 counts 14 amino acids. The DNA shown is the 42-base CDR3, in frame from base 1. Systemically healthy Caucasian individuals from Russia, 35 to 50 in total and aged roughly 6 to 100 years, were included as donors. About 9.6 milliliters of peripheral blood were collected from each donor into EDTA-treated Vacutainer tubes. Ficoll-Paque density-gradient centrifugation was used to isolate PBMCs, with at least 6.5 million per sample. Total RNA, at least 6 micrograms per sample, was extracted from PBMCs with Trizol reagent. The percentages of naive CD45RAhigh/CD27high T cells were determined by flow cytometry on a PBMC aliquot from every donor. The method was 5' RACE. Sequencing relied on an Illumina HiSeq 2500. A second PCR of roughly 7 to 11 cycles was performed with a sample-barcoded 5' primer and a J-beta primer mix. A template-switch 5' adaptor carrying 12 random nucleotides introduced a unique molecular identifier onto each TCR beta cDNA molecule. Each sample yielded at least 3 million CDR3-containing paired-end reads. The Mint cDNA synthesis kit, primed by a TRBC-specific oligonucleotide, was used to synthesize first-strand cDNA from all RNA. Following uracil-DNA glycosylase treatment, all cDNA underwent a first 18-cycle PCR with the universal primers M1SS and BC2_uni_R. The study's own analysis went as follows. Normalization of each sample was performed by random selection of 1 million high-quality reads, each carrying a distinct molecular identifier. Reads with shared molecular identifiers were discarded instead of being binned into consensus sequences. MiTCR, run with a Q25 quality threshold and the strictest error-elimination algorithm, handled CDR3 identification, clonotype clustering and error correction. Lower-bound total TCR beta diversity was estimated with a nonparametric unseen species model using Euler transformation. TCRdb redid the processing of the public reads, applying fastp at Q25 and MiXCR, and retained in-frame beta chains. Rows are unified per CDR3 protein, each entry keeping the most common DNA and genes. TCRdb's processing, not the authors', yielded these V and J calls. The table for this sample lists about 1.4 million distinct CDR3 sequences; 45% to 70% of them were counted only once. About 6.3% of the sample is taken by the ten largest.

This receptor chain uses TRBV27 and TRBJ1-4; too little of a D gene remains to name it. Sequencing was done on a sample of blood. The TCR was taken from a man younger than 30 in good health. The nucleotide sequence is TGTGCCAGCAGTCCTTCCCTTGGGGTTGAAAAACTGTTTTTT. This sequence encodes CASSPSLGVEKLFF.